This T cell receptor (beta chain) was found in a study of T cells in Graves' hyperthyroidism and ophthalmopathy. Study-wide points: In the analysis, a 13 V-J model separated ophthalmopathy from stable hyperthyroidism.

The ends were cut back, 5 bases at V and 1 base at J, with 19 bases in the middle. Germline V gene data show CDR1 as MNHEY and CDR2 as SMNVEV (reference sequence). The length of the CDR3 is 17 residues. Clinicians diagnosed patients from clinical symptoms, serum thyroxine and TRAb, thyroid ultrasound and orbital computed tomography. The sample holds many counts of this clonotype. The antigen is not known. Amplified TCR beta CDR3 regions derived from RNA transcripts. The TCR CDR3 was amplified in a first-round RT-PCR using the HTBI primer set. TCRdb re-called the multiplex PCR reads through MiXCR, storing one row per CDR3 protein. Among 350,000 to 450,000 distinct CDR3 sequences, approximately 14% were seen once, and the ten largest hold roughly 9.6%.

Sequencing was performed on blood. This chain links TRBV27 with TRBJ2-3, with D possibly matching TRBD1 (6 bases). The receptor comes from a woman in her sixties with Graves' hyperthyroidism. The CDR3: CASSPGPTGWGTDTQYF. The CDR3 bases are TGTGCCAGCAGTCCCGGACCCACAGGGTGGGGCACAGATACGCAGTATTTT.